This T cell receptor beta chain was recorded in a study of cytomegalovirus exposure and HLA in healthy donors. Study-level background: An earlier analysis identified under 130 million unique TCR beta sequences in about 180 million T cells. Study observations and caveats: Later, an analysis showed that TCR beta chains associated with HLA were more clonally expanded than others that were equally common.

The PCR made use of 60 Vbeta and 13 Jbeta primers. Libraries were prepared by immunoSEQ multiplex PCR; TCRdb keeps only in-frame clonotypes and omits some of them. The sample yields 97,000 or so clones, around 63% seen once. Points on this clone: Its specificity is unknown.

Looked up from germline, CDR1 is MNHEY and CDR2 is SMNVEV (reference sequence). The CDR3 runs to 15 residues. J gave up 9 bases and V 6 bases, and 12 bases lay outside the gene matches. Sequenced input: PBMCs. The chain carries TRBV27 and TRBJ2-3; the match to TRBD2 covers 10 bases. This sequence originates from a human donor in good health. The CDR3 spells CASSGWEAGGRTQYF. As DNA, the CDR3 is TGTGCCAGCAGCGGCTGGGAAGCGGGAGGGAGGACGCAGTATTTT.